Listed here are 26 T cell receptor beta chains from one sample, sequenced in a study of blood T cell repertoires in COVID-19. Assay: immunoSEQ multiplex PCR; the TCRdb copy retains only in-frame clones and omits some. The sample lists some 94,000 clones, 84% occurring once. Sequencing used peripheral blood. These receptors all stem from a man in his 70s with active or convalescent COVID-19.

This chain links TRBV28 with TRBJ2-7, with D possibly matching TRBD1 (6 bases). V shed 8 bases and J shed 6 bases, with 23 bases lying between them. The CDR3 length is 15 residues. Germline V gene data show CDR1 as MDHEN and CDR2 as SYDVKM. The CDR3 region has the DNA TGTGCCAGCGGGAGTTGGGCAGGGCAGGGGCTCGAGCAGTACTTC. This sequence encodes CASGSWAGQGLEQYF.

V and J are TRBV3-1 (or the pseudogene TRBV3-2) and TRBJ1-6; perhaps TRBD1 as D (6 bases). This CDR3 comprises 13 residues. V was cut by 4 bases and J by 13 bases, with 14 bases left in between. Germline-derived CDR1 and CDR2 are LGHDT and YNNKEL (reference sequence). DNA of the CDR3: TGTGCCAGCAGCCTCTACACAGGGTCCCCCCTCCACTTT. This encodes CASSLYTGSPLHF.

The chain joins TRBV5-1 to TRBJ2-5; TRBD2 agrees at 9 bases. The CDR3 sequence is 15 residues long. The V segment lost 4 bases and the J segment 3 bases; nucleotides outside the gene matches: 7. CDR1 and CDR2 from the germline V gene are SGHRS and YFSETQ. CDR3: CASSVPGLAEETQYF. DNA for the CDR3: TGCGCCAGCAGCGTGCCGGGACTAGCAGAAGAGACCCAGTACTTC.

The chain joins TRBV7-9 to TRBJ2-1, with 11 bases matching TRBD2. From germline, CDR1 is SEHNR and CDR2 FQNEAQ (reference sequence). This CDR3 comprises 17 residues. Trimming removed 2 bases from V and 7 bases from J; junction bases left unmatched: 10. DNA for the CDR3: TGTGCCAGCAGCTTAACATCCGGGACTAGCGGAATTAATGAGCAGTTCTTC. Translating it yields CASSLTSGTSGINEQFF.

The V call is TRBV7-8, the J call TRBJ1-2; no firm D call. Germline V gene lookup returns CDR1 SGHVS and CDR2 FQNEAQ. With 1 base removed from V and 0 bases from J, the gap between germline ends came to 12 bases. The CDR3 sequence is 16 residues long. CDR3 protein: CASSLDSPGANYGYTF. In DNA, the CDR3 is TGTGCCAGCAGCTTAGATTCGCCCGGAGCTAACTATGGCTACACCTTC.

The rearrangement joins TRBV12-1 to TRBJ2-4; the table assigns TRBD1, which was not confirmed against the DNA. TRBV12-1 corresponds to a pseudogene. The CDR3 sequence is 17 residues long. The CDR3 nucleotides read TGTGCCAGCAGCCCCCCGCACTTCAGGGTAGCCAAAAACATTCAGTACTTC. This translates into CASSPPHFRVAKNIQYF.

This chain links TRBV6-5 with TRBJ1-2; 9 bases map to TRBD1. The CDR3 extends over 14 amino acids. Germline V CDR1 and CDR2: MNHEY, SVGAGI. Unmatched junction bases numbered 3, after V lost 6 bases and J lost 1 base. The CDR3, as DNA: TGTGCCAGCAGCAGGACAGGGGATAACTATGGCTACACCTTC. Its translation is CASSRTGDNYGYTF.

Only a few counts were recorded for this clone. This sequence joins TRBV19 and TRBJ1-5, with D tentatively TRBD1 (5 bases). CDR1 and CDR2 from the germline V gene are LNHDA and SQIVND (reference sequence). V gave up 3 bases and J gave up 7 bases, with 13 bases separating them. This CDR3 region has 14 residues. The CDR3 sequence is CASSIRRGEQPQHF. The CDR3, as DNA: TGTGCCAGTAGTATCAGACGGGGGGAACAGCCCCAGCATTTT.

DNA for the CDR3: TGTGCCAGTACCCGGGGGACTTGGGAGACCCAGTACTTC. It encodes CASTRGTWETQYF. The V gene is TRBV11-2, the J gene TRBJ2-5; a possible D gene is TRBD2 (6 bases). Germline-derived CDR1 and CDR2 are SGHAT and FQNNGV. CDR3 length: 13 residues. Trimming cost V 9 bases and J 5 bases, with 16 bases left between them. The variable domain in full, with the rest retrieved from reference TRBV11-2 and TRBJ2-5, is EAGVAQSPRYKIIEKRQSVAFWCNPISGHATLYWYQQILGQGPKLLIQFQNNGVVDDSQLPKDRFSAERLKGVDSTLKIQPAKLEDSAVYLCASTRGTWETQYFGPGTRLLVL.

The rearrangement uses TRBV18 and TRBJ1-2; possibly TRBD1 for D (6 bases). Deletions cut 4 bases from V and 4 bases from J, with 7 bases between. The length of the CDR3 is 12 residues. Germline loops: CDR1 KGHSH, CDR2 LQKENI. In nucleotides, the CDR3 is TGTGCCAGCTCACAACAGGGCTATGGCTACACCTTC. This translates into CASSQQGYGYTF.

This clone was detected once. The chain is built from TRBV5-6 and TRBJ2-3, with 7 nucleotides matching TRBD1. This CDR3 is built from 13 residues. Germline V gene lookup returns CDR1 SGHDT and CDR2 YYEEEE. Trimming at V came to 6 bases and at J to 6 bases, leaving 7 bases not matched to a gene. As DNA, the CDR3 is TGTGCCAGCACCACCCGACAGGGCGATACGCAGTATTTT. Protein product: CASTTRQGDTQYF. Full variable domain (missing parts from reference TRBV5-6 and TRBJ2-3): DAGVTQSPTHLIKTRGQQVTLRCSPKSGHDTVSWYQQALGQGPQFIFQYYEEEERQRGNFPDRFSGHQFPNYSSELNVNALLLGDSALYLCASTTRQGDTQYFGPGTRLTVL.

The chain uses TRBV18 and TRBJ1-4, with a weak D call TRBD1 (5 bases). Trimming removed 2 bases from V and 3 bases from J, with 10 bases in between. Germline CDR1 KGHSH, CDR2 LQKENI. The CDR3 is 15 residues long. CDR3 in DNA: TGTGCCAGCTCACCATGGGGCAGCCCTAATGAAAAACTGTTTTTT. Residues: CASSPWGSPNEKLFF.

This clone is judged medium-sized. The rearrangement uses TRBV9 and TRBJ2-2, with 9 bases lining up with TRBD2. V shed 3 bases, J shed 5 bases, and the junction held 2 bases outside the gene matches. This CDR3 is built from 14 residues. Germline V gene sequence: CDR1 SGDLS, CDR2 YYNGEE. The DNA for the CDR3 is TGTGCCAGCAGCGGGACTAGCGCAACCGGGGAGCTGTTTTTT. Translation gives CASSGTSATGELFF.

This chain connects TRBV28 to TRBJ1-6, with a weak D call TRBD1 (6 bases). V was cut by 6 bases and J by 9 bases, with 12 bases left in between. The CDR3 has 13 amino acids. Per the germline V gene, CDR1 is MDHEN and CDR2 is SYDVKM. The CDR3 protein is CASSLNRASPLHF. CDR3 nucleotide sequence: TGTGCCAGCAGCTTGAACAGGGCTTCACCCCTCCACTTT.

The V gene is TRBV12-3 or TRBV12-4, the J gene TRBJ2-7, with D unresolved. The CDR3 runs to 8 residues. V lost 4 bases and J 12 bases, leaving 4 bases between the germline ends. CDR3 residues: CASSSRYF. CDR3 DNA: TGTGCCAGCAGTTCCAGGTACTTC.

The chain employs TRBV28 and TRBJ1-5, with no clear D. Germline loops: CDR1 MDHEN, CDR2 SYDVKM. V gave up 6 bases and J gave up 2 bases, with 11 bases separating them. This CDR3 has 14 amino acids. The CDR3 DNA is TGTGCCAGCAGCTATAACGTCGGCAATCAGCCCCAGCATTTT. Protein product: CASSYNVGNQPQHF. The whole variable domain, remainder taken from reference TRBV28 and TRBJ1-5, is DVKVTQSSRYLVKRTGEKVFLECVQDMDHENMFWYRQDPGLGLRLIYFSYDVKMKEKGDIPEGYSVSREKKERFSLILESASTNQTSMYLCASSYNVGNQPQHFGDGTRLSIL.

This clone was observed a single time. This rearrangement joins TRBV3-1 (or the pseudogene TRBV3-2) to TRBJ1-4; the match to TRBD1 covers 9 bases. Germline CDR1 reads LGHDT; CDR2 reads YNNKEL (reference sequence). The CDR3 covers 19 residues. The V and J ends lost 4 bases and 0 bases, in that order; junction bases with no gene match: 12. CDR3 protein: CASSLRQGGNRATNEKLFF. The CDR3 nucleotides read TGTGCCAGCAGCCTGCGACAGGGGGGTAACCGGGCAACTAATGAAAAACTGTTTTTT.

The V call is TRBV4-1, the J call TRBJ2-3; D unresolved. The germline V gene has CDR1 MGHRA and CDR2 YSYEKL. The CDR3 is made up of 16 amino acids. Trimming shortened V by 0 bases and J by 6 bases, and 16 bases separated the two germline ends. CDR3 nucleotide sequence: TGCGCCAGCAGCCAAGATCCCGGCTTCCCCAGGGATACGCAGTATTTT. Translation gives CASSQDPGFPRDTQYF.

This clone was seen once. This chain connects TRBV7-2 to TRBJ2-1, with 9 bases aligning to TRBD2. CDR3 length: 16 amino acids. Germline V lookup: CDR1 SGHTA, CDR2 FQGNSA. Unmatched junction bases numbered 11, after V lost 7 bases and J lost 4 bases. The CDR3 region is CASTPELAGVYNEQFF. CDR3 DNA: TGTGCCAGCACCCCCGAATTAGCGGGGGTATACAATGAGCAGTTCTTC.

J is TRBJ1-6 and V is TRBV14, with 9 bases that match TRBD1. Per germline, CDR1 SGHDN and CDR2 FVKESK. V lost 1 base and J lost 14; bases outside the gene matches: 9. This CDR3 contains 15 residues. The CDR3 coding sequence is TGTGCCAGCAGCCAAGTTGGGACAGGGAGTGTTGCCCTCCACTTT. Residues: CASSQVGTGSVALHF.

V usage is TRBV7-9 and J usage is TRBJ2-7; 8 nucleotides line up with TRBD2. The CDR3 length is 17 residues. In germline, CDR1 is SEHNR, CDR2 FQNEAQ (reference sequence). V trimming: 5 bases; J trimming: 3 bases; junction bases outside the gene matches: 15. CDR3 coding DNA: TGTGCCAGCAGCCCCAGCGGGGGCCTTCCAACCTACTACGAGCAGTACTTC. Protein: CASSPSGGLPTYYEQYF.

The genes are TRBV29-1 and TRBJ1-1; D possibly corresponds to TRBD1 (5 bases). This CDR3 comprises 13 residues. The germline gives CDR1 SQVTM, CDR2 ANQGSEA. The ends were cut back, 4 bases at V and 7 bases at J, with 16 bases in the middle. The CDR3 here is CSVGSRTLVEAFF. Here the CDR3 DNA reads TGCAGCGTTGGATCTCGGACACTGGTTGAAGCTTTCTTT. The whole variable domain, filled in from reference TRBV29-1 and TRBJ1-1, reads SAVISQKPSRDICQRGTSLTIQCQVDSQVTMMFWYRQQPGQSLTLIATANQGSEATYESGFVIDKFPISRPNLTFSTLTVSNMSPEDSSIYLCSVGSRTLVEAFFGQGTRLTVV.

The rearrangement uses TRBV2 and TRBJ2-3; D is undetermined. Trimming removed 8 bases from V and 2 bases from J, with 11 bases in between. This CDR3 contains 13 residues. Germline V gene data show CDR1 as SNHLY and CDR2 as FYNNEI. The CDR3 spells CASAQESTDTQYF. For the CDR3, the DNA is TGTGCCAGCGCACAAGAATCCACAGATACGCAGTATTTT. Complete variable domain (other parts from reference TRBV2 and TRBJ2-3): EPEVTQTPSHQVTQMGQEVILRCVPISNHLYFYWYRQILGQKVEFLVSFYNNEISEKSEIFDDQFSVERPDGSNFTLKIRSTKLEDSAMYFCASAQESTDTQYFGPGTRLTVL.

CDR3 bases: TGCAGCGCGGGACAGGGGGAATCGCCCCAGCATTTT. Its protein product is CSAGQGESPQHF. J is TRBJ1-5 and V is TRBV29-1; 11 bases are a match to TRBD1. V was clipped by 7 bases and J by 9 bases; unmatched bases: 5. CDR3 length: 12 residues. Per germline, CDR1 SQVTM and CDR2 ANQGSEA.

The J gene is TRBJ1-3, the V gene TRBV2, with a weak D call TRBD1 (5 bases). CDR1 and CDR2 from the germline V gene are SNHLY and FYNNEI. Deletions cut 6 bases from V and 2 bases from J, with 11 bases between. The CDR3 length is 14 residues. CDR3: CASRAQGTGNTIYF. CDR3 nucleotides: TGTGCCAGCAGAGCCCAGGGTACTGGAAACACCATATATTTT.

This clone appeared once. The chain employs TRBV5-8 and TRBJ1-5; D is undetermined. The CDR3 contains 17 residues. Trimming took off 0 bases at V and 0 bases at J, with 13 bases between the two ends. The germline V gene encodes CDR1 SGHTS and CDR2 YDEGEE. The chain's CDR3 is CASSLAWWANSNQPQHF. DNA for the CDR3: TGTGCCAGCAGCTTGGCCTGGTGGGCGAATAGCAATCAGCCCCAGCATTTT.